The count of the clone carrying this T cell receptor beta chain is one. This sample was included in a study of PD-1 blockade in classical Hodgkin lymphoma. Per the germline V gene, CDR1 is SQVTM and CDR2 is ANQGSEA. Deletions cut 5 bases from V and 3 bases from J, with 14 bases between. This CDR3 has 14 amino acids. The table came from immunoSEQ multiplex PCR; TCRdb's copy has only in-frame clones and leaves some out. Counted here are around 41,000 clones, 60% to 85% occurring once; the ten biggest clones make up 11%. Every patient relapsed after autologous stem cell transplantation, and brentuximab vedotin exposure varied.

The sequences come from peripheral blood mononuclear cells (PBMCs), collected at baseline. J is TRBJ1-5 and V is TRBV29-1; perhaps TRBD1 as D (6 bases). This clonotype was obtained from a human donor with classical Hodgkin lymphoma. CDR3 sequence reads: CSVSDGQPNQPQHF. The CDR3 region has the DNA TGCAGCGTTTCCGATGGACAGCCCAATCAGCCCCAGCATTTT.